The 10 T cell receptor beta chains below all came from one sample that was sequenced in a study of cytomegalovirus exposure and HLA in healthy donors (dated by TCRdb to the late 2010s). Library construction relied on the immunoSEQ multiplex PCR assay. TCRdb limited this immuneACCESS table to in-frame rearrangements with V and J called. A share of clones is missing; checked studies link under half to unresolved V genes, and the rest is unexplained. This sample is represented by about 64,000 clones; around nine tenths of them were singletons. The ten largest clones add up to around 1.5% of the sample. The sample was PBMCs. These receptors all come from a young woman in good health and CMV-seronegative.

The chain combines TRBV5-1 with TRBJ1-1; 9 nucleotides align to TRBD1. This CDR3 spans 14 amino acids. The V segment lost 3 bases and the J segment 4 bases; nucleotides outside the gene matches: 4. Germline assignment: CDR1 SGHRS and CDR2 YFSETQ. CDR3 residues: CASSWGQGITEAFF. In DNA form, the CDR3 reads TGCGCCAGCAGCTGGGGACAGGGAATCACTGAAGCTTTCTTT.

The chain couples TRBV9 to TRBJ2-3; D call uncertain. The CDR3 consists of 14 residues. Germline V gene data show CDR1 as SGDLS and CDR2 as YYNGEE. The V gene lost 0 bases and the J gene lost 4 bases, with 9 bases spanning the gap. The CDR3, as DNA: TGTGCCAGCAGCGTAGTCTCAGAGGCAGATACGCAGTATTTT. It codes for CASSVVSEADTQYF.

The chain has TRBV7-6 and TRBJ2-2, with TRBD2 as a possible D gene (6 bases). Trimming cost V 7 bases and J 8 bases, with 26 bases left between them. Germline CDR1 reads SGHVS; CDR2 reads FNYEAQ. The CDR3 spans 17 residues. CDR3 coding DNA: TGTGCCAGCATGCCGTTTTCGGCTAGCGCTAAGCAGGGGGAGCTGTTTTTT. The encoded protein is CASMPFSASAKQGELFF.

The chain carries TRBV27 and TRBJ1-3, with D possibly matching TRBD1 (6 bases). CDR3 size: 14 residues. CDR1 MNHEY and CDR2 SMNVEV come from the germline V gene (reference sequence). The ends were cut back, 2 bases at V and 3 bases at J, with 8 bases in the middle. CDR3 sequence (DNA): TGTGCCAGCAGTTTAACAGGGCTTGGAAACACCATATATTTT. This gives the protein CASSLTGLGNTIYF.

The chain recombines TRBV7-9 with TRBJ1-2; 11 bases fit TRBD1. V shed 5 bases and J 8 bases; nucleotides not matched to a gene: 4. Germline V gene sequence: CDR1 SEHNR, CDR2 FQNEAQ (reference sequence). The CDR3 runs to 13 residues. The DNA for the CDR3 is TGTGCCAGCAGCGCCGGGACAGGGGGAGGCTACACCTTC. Amino acid sequence: CASSAGTGGGYTF.

This clone was seen a single time. J is TRBJ2-5 and V is TRBV5-1; tentatively, D is TRBD2 (6 bases). There are 15 residues in the CDR3. CDR1 and CDR2 from the germline V gene are SGHRS and YFSETQ. Trimming stripped 2 bases from V and 5 bases from J, with 16 bases between. CDR3 nucleotides: TGCGCCAGCAGCTTTACGACGGGAGTGGGTGAGACCCAGTACTTC. Its protein product is CASSFTTGVGETQYF. Supplemented by reference TRBV5-1 and TRBJ2-5, the full variable domain reads KAGVTQTPRYLIKTRGQQVTLSCSPISGHRSVSWYQQTPGQGLQFLFEYFSETQRNKGNFPGRFSGRQFSNSRSEMNVSTLELGDSALYLCASSFTTGVGETQYFGPGTRLLVL.

The V and J genes are TRBV18 and TRBJ2-1, with D tentatively TRBD2 (5 bases). Germline V CDR1 and CDR2: KGHSH, LQKENI. The CDR3 sequence is 15 residues long. V was pared by 3 bases and J by 4 bases, with 13 bases between. CDR3 nucleotides: TGTGCCAGCTCACCGAGTCGCCGGGGATACAATGAGCAGTTCTTC. Translation gives CASSPSRRGYNEQFF.

The chain is built from TRBV6-1 and TRBJ2-7; no clear D. Looked up from germline, CDR1 is MNHNS and CDR2 is SASEGT. V was cut by 4 bases and J by 2 bases, with 18 bases left in between. The CDR3 extends over 16 amino acids. This CDR3 reads CASSGWVPVTAYEQYF. DNA of the CDR3: TGTGCCAGCAGTGGGTGGGTCCCCGTTACAGCCTACGAGCAGTACTTC.

This clone was observed a few times. The identical CDR3 is also encoded by other nucleotide sequences in the sample. This sequence joins TRBV7-9 and TRBJ1-2, with 8 bases aligning to TRBD1. V was pared by 5 bases and J by 1 base, with 3 bases of the junction left unmatched. The germline V gene has CDR1 SEHNR and CDR2 FQNEAQ (reference sequence). This CDR3 comprises 14 residues. CDR3 amino acids: CASSPGQGNYGYTF. CDR3 coding DNA: TGTGCCAGCAGCCCCGGACAGGGTAACTATGGCTACACCTTC.

CDR3 protein: CAIRRPPHEQYF. CDR3 bases: TGTGCCATCCGGAGACCACCCCACGAGCAGTACTTC. The V and J genes are TRBV28 and TRBJ2-7; D remains unclear. This CDR3 has 12 residues. Germline CDR1 reads MDHEN; CDR2 reads SYDVKM. Trimming shortened V by 10 bases and J by 5 bases, and 15 bases separated the two germline ends.